The 10 T cell receptor beta chains listed next were all sequenced from one sample in a study of human T cells and chemical hapten exposure (dated by TCRdb to about 2021). This sample's time point label indicates: pre-sensitization, week 0. The sample's treatment or condition label, decoded: therapeutic diphenylcyclopropenone sensitization with weekly scalp DPC. Library prep was done by RACE. The sample was run on a NextSeq 500. TCRdb cleaned the public reads at Q25 with fastp, built clones with MiXCR and kept in-frame beta chains. All rows with the same CDR3 protein become a single entry with the most common DNA and genes. The sample table shows some 400,000 distinct CDR3 sequences, and roughly 4.6% are seen once. The ten largest clones capture 2.5% to 3% of the sample. The sample here was whole blood, taken in connection with sensitization to the hapten diphenylcyclopropenone (DPC). The receptors here all came from a woman aged 45-65 years with alopecia areata. Some clones in this sample may be carry-over from other donors' samples.

This clonotype was counted ten times or more. V usage is TRBV6-5 and J usage is TRBJ1-3, with 7 bases lining up with TRBD1. CDR3 length: 14 residues. With V trimmed by 8 bases and J by 0 bases, 4 bases remained unmatched. CDR1 and CDR2 (germline): MNHEY, SVGAGI. The CDR3 here is CASSRDSSGNTIYF. The CDR3 nucleotides are TGTGCCAGCTCGCGGGACAGCTCTGGAAACACCATATATTTT.

This clonotype was seen a few times. This chain joins TRBV4-3 and TRBJ2-1; D is ambiguous. This CDR3 has 14 amino acids. The V gene lost 1 base and the J gene lost 2 bases, with 6 bases spanning the gap. Germline CDR1 reads LGHNA; CDR2 reads YSLEER. CDR3 sequence (DNA): TGCGCCAGCAGCCAAGGGATACCCTACAATGAGCAGTTCTTC. This encodes CASSQGIPYNEQFF.

This clonotype was seen many times. The V call is TRBV19, the J call TRBJ1-5; D is undetermined. This CDR3 region has 14 residues. Germline loops: CDR1 LNHDA, CDR2 SQIVND (reference sequence). Trimming left V 6 bases short and J 0 bases short, with 9 bases between. The CDR3 DNA sequence: TGTGCCAGTAGCCCCTCGGCTAGCAATCAGCCCCAGCATTTT. Amino acids: CASSPSASNQPQHF.

There are a few counts of this clonotype. The rearrangement links TRBV6-6 to TRBJ2-5; D might be TRBD1 (6 bases). Germline loops: CDR1 MNHNY, CDR2 SVGAGI (reference sequence). The CDR3 has 17 residues. V was cut by 0 bases and J by 0 bases, with 14 bases left in between. Here the CDR3 reads CASSYSPTGRYQETQYF. The CDR3 coding sequence is TGTGCCAGCAGTTACTCCCCGACAGGAAGGTACCAAGAGACCCAGTACTTC.

This clonotype was observed a few times. The chain is built from TRBV28 and TRBJ2-3, with 7 bases aligning to TRBD2. The CDR3 runs 12 residues. V dropped 6 bases and J dropped 12; count of bases not matched to a gene: 9. Germline CDR1 MDHEN, CDR2 SYDVKM. CDR3 sequence: CASSPERGKQYF. The DNA of the CDR3 is TGTGCCAGCAGCCCAGAGCGGGGAAAACAGTATTTT.

This clonotype was recorded at least ten times. The V gene is TRBV29-1, the J gene TRBJ2-3; D is uncertain. Germline V gene lookup returns CDR1 SQVTM and CDR2 ANQGSEA. CDR3 size: 11 residues. Trimming cost V 5 bases and J 2 bases, with 5 bases left between them. CDR3 sequence: CSVLVTDTQYF. CDR3 coding DNA: TGCAGCGTTCTCGTCACAGATACGCAGTATTTT.

J is TRBJ1-1 and V is TRBV30, with D perhaps matching TRBD1 (6 bases). This CDR3 comprises 12 residues. Between the trimmed V and J ends, which lost 3 bases and 6 bases, there was a span of 11 bases. Germline lookup yields CDR1 GTSNPN and CDR2 SVGIG (reference sequence). CDR3 coding DNA: TGTGCCTGGAGGCCAGGGGATGCTGAAGCTTTCTTT. It encodes CAWRPGDAEAFF.

This clonotype turned up a few times. This chain joins TRBV3-1 and TRBJ1-1; D uncertain. Deletions cut 3 bases from V and 5 bases from J, with 13 bases between. Germline lookup yields CDR1 LGHDT and CDR2 YNNKEL (reference sequence). The CDR3 contains 14 residues. CDR3 sequence: CASSHRSGETEAFF. CDR3 coding DNA: TGTGCCAGCAGCCATAGGTCTGGGGAGACTGAAGCTTTCTTT.

The genes are TRBV7-2 and TRBJ2-5, with TRBD1 as a possible D gene (5 bases). The germline V gene has CDR1 SGHTA and CDR2 FQGNSA. The V and J ends lost 1 base and 2 bases respectively, with 11 bases between them. The CDR3 sequence is 15 residues long. For the CDR3, the DNA is TGTGCCAGCAGCTTAGTGAGACAGCTGCAAGAGACCCAGTACTTC. Translated: CASSLVRQLQETQYF.

The chain is built from TRBV5-1 and TRBJ2-3, with TRBD2 identical over 7 bases. CDR3 length: 16 residues. With V trimmed by 4 bases and J by 2 bases, 10 bases remained unmatched. Looked up from germline, CDR1 is SGHRS and CDR2 is YFSETQ. The DNA for the CDR3 is TGCGCCAGCAGCAAGGTAGCGGGTGGACCCACAGATACGCAGTATTTT. Protein: CASSKVAGGPTDTQYF.